The 30 T cell receptor beta chains listed next were all sequenced from one sample in a study of spatial heterogeneity in lung cancer. Specified time point: sample taken at primary tumor resection. Material for sequencing was whole RNA from tumor, nontumor lung or frozen PBMC, left unsorted. MiXCR was run by TCRdb on the 5' RACE reads, yielding one entry per CDR3 protein. The repertoire holds around 24,000 distinct CDR3 sequences, with 6.9% as singletons. Specimen: PBMCs, collected at surgery. The source is a male donor with early-stage non-small cell lung cancer.

This clonotype was counted many times. The rearrangement joins TRBV24-1 to TRBJ2-7; no reliable D call. Germline loops: CDR1 KGHDR, CDR2 SFDVKD. The CDR3 covers 15 residues. V lost 12 bases, J lost 2 bases, and 22 bases lay in between. Written as DNA, the CDR3 is TGTGCCGCCAAAAATCTGTGGGATCCTCCCTACGAGCAGTACTTC. It specifies CAAKNLWDPPYEQYF.

The sample holds many counts of this clonotype. The CDR3 nucleotides are TGCGCCAGCAGCTTTCGGACAAGGAATTCACCCCTCCACTTT. It translates to CASSFRTRNSPLHF. The chain couples TRBV5-1 to TRBJ1-6; the D gene is possibly TRBD1 (5 bases). V lost 2 bases and J lost 7, with 10 bases in between. Germline CDR1 SGHRS, CDR2 YFSETQ. This CDR3 spans 14 amino acids.

This clonotype showed up just a few times. This rearrangement joins TRBV4-3 to TRBJ2-5, with 8 bases matching TRBD2. From germline, CDR1 is LGHNA and CDR2 YSLEER. With 0 bases clipped from V and 2 bases from J, the junction kept 8 bases outside the gene matches. CDR3 length equals 17 residues. CDR3 DNA: TGCGCCAGCAGCCAAGAAGGAGTTAGCGGGAAACAAGAGACCCAGTACTTC. Protein: CASSQEGVSGKQETQYF.

The chain employs TRBV9 and TRBJ2-2; no reliable D call. CDR3 size: 13 residues. Germline V gene data show CDR1 as SGDLS and CDR2 as YYNGEE. Trimming took off 7 bases at V and 3 bases at J, with 10 bases between the two ends. This chain's CDR3 is CASGVDYTGELFF. As DNA, the CDR3 is TGTGCCAGCGGGGTAGATTACACCGGGGAGCTGTTTTTT.

This clonotype appeared many times. V gene TRBV20-1 combines with J gene TRBJ2-3; TRBD2 agrees at 10 bases. This CDR3 is built from 14 residues. Germline V CDR1 and CDR2: DFQATT, SNEGSKA (reference sequence). After removal of 6 bases from V and 1 base from J, the junction contained 4 bases not matched to a gene. This CDR3 is CSALAGVGTDTQYF. CDR3 in DNA: TGCAGTGCCCTAGCGGGAGTCGGCACAGATACGCAGTATTTT.

The rearrangement joins TRBV5-1 to TRBJ2-7; 13 positions agree with TRBD2. The CDR3 extends over 16 amino acids. Germline assignment: CDR1 SGHRS and CDR2 YFSETQ. Trimming removed 4 bases from V and 2 bases from J; junction bases left unmatched: 6. The CDR3 reads CASSPGTSGAPYEQYV. The CDR3 DNA sequence: TGCGCCAGCAGCCCGGGGACTAGCGGGGCCCCCTACGAGCAGTACGTC.

The sample holds many counts of this clonotype. This chain joins TRBV7-9 and TRBJ2-3; D may be TRBD1 (8 bases). V was shortened by 0 bases and J by 6 bases, with 16 bases between the two germline ends. The CDR3 is 16 amino acids. Germline CDR1 is SEHNR and CDR2 is FQNEAQ (reference sequence). The CDR3 protein is CASSLALGQGGDTQYF. CDR3 coding DNA: TGTGCCAGCAGCTTAGCCCTCGGACAGGGAGGGGATACGCAGTATTTT.

The chain combines TRBV28 with TRBJ1-4, with a tentative D call TRBD1 (5 bases). The length of the CDR3 is 12 residues. Germline values: CDR1 MDHEN, CDR2 SYDVKM. V lost 6 bases to trimming and J lost 16 bases, with 18 bases between them. The CDR3 DNA reads as TGTGCCAGCAGCCCAACCTACCCAGGGCAGTTTTTT. Protein sequence: CASSPTYPGQFF. Together with reference TRBV28 and TRBJ1-4, the CDR3 gives the full variable domain: DVKVTQSSRYLVKRTGEKVFLECVQDMDHENMFWYRQDPGLGLRLIYFSYDVKMKEKGDIPEGYSVSREKKERFSLILESASTNQTSMYLCASSPTYPGQFFGSGTQLSVL.

In its sample, this clonotype was seen many times. The V gene is TRBV20-1, the J gene TRBJ1-5, with a possible D match to TRBD1 (5 bases). V lost 3 bases and J lost 3, with 9 bases in between. The CDR3 runs to 13 residues. Germline V CDR1 and CDR2: DFQATT, SNEGSKA (reference sequence). The DNA of the CDR3 is TGCAGTGCTAGTAGGGACCCCAATCAGCCCCAGCATTTT. Translated, it gives CSASRDPNQPQHF.

This clonotype was detected many times. This rearrangement joins TRBV5-1 to TRBJ2-1; 7 bases agree with TRBD1. J lost 7 bases, V lost 1 base, and 14 bases had no gene match. Germline V gives CDR1 SGHRS, CDR2 YFSETQ. This CDR3 is 17 amino acids long. Written as DNA, the CDR3 is TGCGCCAGCAGCTTGTCTAAGGGACAGAGGGGATCGAATGAGCAGTTCTTC. It encodes CASSLSKGQRGSNEQFF. The variable domain in full, with the rest retrieved from reference TRBV5-1 and TRBJ2-1, is KAGVTQTPRYLIKTRGQQVTLSCSPISGHRSVSWYQQTPGQGLQFLFEYFSETQRNKGNFPGRFSGRQFSNSRSEMNVSTLELGDSALYLCASSLSKGQRGSNEQFFGPGTRLTVL.

This sequence joins TRBV29-1 and TRBJ2-1, with 8 bases aligning to TRBD1. J was trimmed by 10 bases and V by 5 bases; bases with no gene match: 10. This CDR3 has 13 residues. CDR1 is SQVTM, CDR2 ANQGSEA, per germline. In DNA, the CDR3 is TGCAGCGTTCCGAGGACAGGGAGCCACGAGCAGTTCTTC. Its translation is CSVPRTGSHEQFF.

The chain combines TRBV28 with TRBJ2-7; D is ambiguous. The germline V and J ends were trimmed by 6 bases and 2 bases, with 17 bases remaining between them. The V gene's germline CDR1 is MDHEN and CDR2 SYDVKM. This CDR3 has 15 residues. The DNA of the CDR3 is TGTGCCAGCAGAGTACGGTTGGCAGGAGCCTACGAGCAGTACTTC. It codes for CASRVRLAGAYEQYF.

This clonotype was observed many times. The rearrangement uses TRBV28 and TRBJ2-3; D ambiguous. The V end was cut by 4 bases, the J end by 2 bases, with 16 bases between. Germline V CDR1 and CDR2: MDHEN, SYDVKM. The CDR3 loop spans 16 amino acids. Written as DNA, the CDR3 is TGTGCCAGCAGTTCCACCAGTAGAACAGCCACAGATACGCAGTATTTT. It specifies CASSSTSRTATDTQYF.

This clonotype was found many times. The rearrangement uses TRBV7-2 and TRBJ2-5; 7 bases are a match to TRBD1. The CDR3 is 14 amino acids. Germline CDR1 and CDR2: SGHTA and FQGNSA. The J segment lost 1 base and the V segment lost 2 bases, leaving 1 base of the junction unmatched. This CDR3 reads CASSLNRGQETQYF. CDR3 in DNA: TGTGCCAGCAGCTTAAACAGGGGCCAAGAGACCCAGTACTTC. Combining the CDR3 with reference TRBV7-2 and TRBJ2-5 gives the whole variable domain GAGVSQSPSNKVTEKGKDVELRCDPISGHTALYWYRQSLGQGLEFLIYFQGNSAPDKSGLPSDRFSAERTGGSVSTLTIQRTQQEDSAVYLCASSLNRGQETQYFGPGTRLLVL.

By sample fraction, this clonotype is medium-sized. This chain uses TRBV20-1 with TRBJ2-1, with a possible D match to TRBD1 (7 bases). Germline loops: CDR1 DFQATT, CDR2 SNEGSKA (reference sequence). There are 13 residues in the CDR3. V dropped 6 bases and J dropped 6 bases, with 15 bases sitting between them. The CDR3 is CSASAGGGNEQFF. CDR3 nucleotide sequence: TGCAGTGCCTCGGCAGGGGGAGGCAATGAGCAGTTCTTC.

There are many counts of this clonotype. The CDR3 here is CASSRTETQYF. CDR3 DNA: TGTGCCAGCAGCCGGACGGAGACCCAGTACTTC. The gene calls are TRBV12-3 or TRBV12-4 and TRBJ2-5; D is undetermined. The CDR3 spans 11 residues. V was clipped by 6 bases and J by 5 bases, with 7 bases between them.

The rearrangement joins TRBV5-1 to TRBJ1-1; D gene uncertain. Germline lookup yields CDR1 SGHRS and CDR2 YFSETQ. The ends were cut back, 4 bases at V and 4 bases at J, with 11 bases in the middle. CDR3 length: 13 amino acids. The CDR3 nucleotides read TGCGCCAGCAGCAGCGGACCGGGCACTGAAGCTTTCTTT. Its translation: CASSSGPGTEAFF.

There are many counts of this clonotype. This chain links TRBV27 with TRBJ2-1; D not certain. Trimming cost V 7 bases and J 1 base, with 11 bases left between them. The CDR3 length is 14 residues. Germline CDR1 reads MNHEY; CDR2 reads SMNVEV (reference sequence). CDR3 nucleotide sequence: TGTGCCAGCAAATGGGCCAGTTCCTACAATGAGCAGTTCTTC. Encoded protein: CASKWASSYNEQFF.

This chain connects TRBV5-1 to TRBJ2-7; D may be TRBD1 or TRBD2 (6 bases each). There are 12 residues in the CDR3. The germline CDR1 and CDR2 sequences are SGHRS and YFSETQ. Trimming cost V 1 base and J 6 bases, with 8 bases left between them. CDR3 DNA: TGCGCCAGCAGCTTGCGGGGGCCCGAGCAGTACTTC. Translation: CASSLRGPEQYF.

J is TRBJ2-1 and V is TRBV7-8, with TRBD2 matching over 11 bases. Germline-derived CDR1 and CDR2 are SGHVS and FQNEAQ. After removal of 5 bases from V and 6 bases from J, the junction contained 9 bases not matched to a gene. The length of the CDR3 is 16 residues. CDR3 amino acids: CASSAGTSGVANEQFF. CDR3 nucleotide sequence: TGTGCCAGCAGCGCCGGGACTAGCGGAGTTGCCAATGAGCAGTTCTTC.

This clonotype came up many times. In DNA form, the CDR3 reads TGCAGTGCTAGAGATGGTCTTACAGGGATTCAGCCCCAGCATTTT. Translated, it gives CSARDGLTGIQPQHF. This chain joins TRBV20-1 and TRBJ1-5; tentative D call: TRBD1 (6 bases). CDR1 is DFQATT and CDR2 is SNEGSKA in the germline V gene (reference sequence). Trimming cost V 0 bases and J 6 bases, with 15 bases left between them. CDR3 length equals 15 residues.

The CDR3 coding sequence is TGTGCCAGCAGCCCTCGGTTGAGCTCCTATAATTCACCCCTCCACTTT. It translates to CASSPRLSSYNSPLHF. V and J are TRBV9 and TRBJ1-6; D unresolved. V lost 4 bases to trimming and J lost 0 bases, with 11 bases between them. Germline lookup yields CDR1 SGDLS and CDR2 YYNGEE. The CDR3 loop spans 16 amino acids.

This clonotype was counted many times. This sequence joins TRBV20-1 and TRBJ1-6; 8 bases align to TRBD1. V lost 3 bases to trimming and J lost 7 bases; unmatched junction nucleotides: 8. The CDR3 has 15 amino acids. CDR1 is DFQATT, CDR2 SNEGSKA, per germline (reference sequence). In nucleotides, the CDR3 is TGCAGTGCTAGGGCAGGGGGCACGTGGAATTCACCCCTCCACTTT. It encodes CSARAGGTWNSPLHF.

This clonotype has only a few counts. V and J are TRBV3-1 and TRBJ1-3, with D tentatively TRBD1 (6 bases). The germline gives CDR1 LGHDT, CDR2 YNNKEL (reference sequence). The CDR3 is 18 amino acids. V shed 4 bases and J shed 0 bases, with 19 bases lying between them. The CDR3 sequence: CASSLVRDRNRSGNTIYF. CDR3 DNA: TGTGCCAGCAGCCTGGTCCGAGACAGGAACCGCTCTGGAAACACCATATATTTT.

This clonotype was recorded at least ten times. The chain carries TRBV5-1 and TRBJ1-1; D is uncertain. Deletions cut 0 bases from V and 1 base from J, with 7 bases between. The CDR3 length is 14 residues. Germline CDR1 and CDR2: SGHRS and YFSETQ. This CDR3 reads CASSLETANTEAFF. The CDR3 coding sequence is TGCGCCAGCAGCTTGGAAACAGCGAACACTGAAGCTTTCTTT.

In this sample, this clonotype turned up a few times. The gene calls are TRBV27 and TRBJ1-6, with 8 nucleotides matching TRBD1. Germline CDR1 and CDR2: MNHEY and SMNVEV (reference sequence). The CDR3 runs 15 residues. With V trimmed by 5 bases and J by 10 bases, 10 bases remained unmatched. The CDR3 DNA sequence: TGTGCCAGCAGTCCGAAGACAGGGGTGAACTCACCCCTCCACTTT. It yields the protein CASSPKTGVNSPLHF.

This clonotype came up many times. CDR3 region: CSARQGNQPQHF. The CDR3 nucleotides read TGCAGTGCCCGCCAGGGGAATCAGCCCCAGCATTTT. The chain recombines TRBV20-1 with TRBJ1-5; D possibly corresponds to TRBD1 (6 bases). This CDR3 is built from 12 residues. Germline loops: CDR1 DFQATT, CDR2 SNEGSKA (reference sequence). Trimming removed 6 bases from V and 4 bases from J, with 10 bases in between.

This clonotype occurred many times. The rearrangement joins TRBV5-1 to TRBJ2-3; the match to TRBD2 covers 9 bases. Germline trimming cut 4 bases from V and 2 bases from J; bases unmatched to any gene: 8. The CDR3 has 16 amino acids. Germline V CDR1 and CDR2: SGHRS, YFSETQ. For the CDR3, the DNA is TGCGCCAGCAGCCAGCCGGGACTAGCTTCCACAGATACGCAGTATTTT. It specifies CASSQPGLASTDTQYF.

In its sample, this clonotype was seen many times. The rearrangement links TRBV28 to TRBJ2-1; perhaps TRBD1 as D (6 bases). This CDR3 is built from 16 residues. Per the germline V gene, CDR1 is MDHEN and CDR2 is SYDVKM. Trimming took 6 bases from V and 0 from J, leaving 15 bases between them. The CDR3 DNA follows: TGTGCCAGCAGCAGAACAGGGTGGGACTCCTACAATGAGCAGTTCTTC. It translates to CASSRTGWDSYNEQFF.

There are a few counts of this clonotype. The V and J genes are TRBV25-1 and TRBJ2-6; the D gene is possibly TRBD1 (5 bases). CDR1 and CDR2 from the germline V gene are MGHDK and SYGVNS. V was clipped by 5 bases and J by 0 bases, with 14 bases between them. This CDR3 comprises 17 residues. DNA of the CDR3: TGTGCCAGCAGTCACGCGACAGCTATCTCTGGGGCCAACGTCCTGACTTTC. It yields the protein CASSHATAISGANVLTF.